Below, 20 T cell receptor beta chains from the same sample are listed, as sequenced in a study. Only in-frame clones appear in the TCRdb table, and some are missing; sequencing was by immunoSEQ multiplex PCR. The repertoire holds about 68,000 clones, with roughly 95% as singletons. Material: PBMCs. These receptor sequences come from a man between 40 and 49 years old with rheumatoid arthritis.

The CDR3 spells CSVPLAEVREQFF. The CDR3 coding sequence is TGCAGCGTTCCGCTAGCGGAGGTACGGGAGCAGTTCTTC. The chain uses TRBV29-1 and TRBJ2-1, with 7 bases identical to TRBD2. V shed 5 bases, J shed 10 bases, and the junction held 11 bases outside the gene matches. The CDR3 is made up of 13 amino acids. Germline CDR1 SQVTM, CDR2 ANQGSEA.

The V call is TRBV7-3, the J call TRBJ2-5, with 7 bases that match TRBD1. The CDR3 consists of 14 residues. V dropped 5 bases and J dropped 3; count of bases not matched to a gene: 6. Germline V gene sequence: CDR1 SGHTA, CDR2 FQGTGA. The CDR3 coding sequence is TGTGCCAGCAGCACACCCGGGACAGAAGAGACCCAGTACTTC. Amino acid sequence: CASSTPGTEETQYF.

In nucleotides, the CDR3 is TGTGCCAGCAGCTTTTCGAACCTCAGGGGGAATGAGCAGTTCTTC. It translates to CASSFSNLRGNEQFF. This sequence joins TRBV7-3 and TRBJ2-1, with 7 bases identical to TRBD1. This CDR3 spans 15 amino acids. After removal of 3 bases from V and 7 bases from J, the junction contained 9 bases not matched to a gene. CDR1 and CDR2 from the germline V gene are SGHTA and FQGTGA. Filled out from reference TRBV7-3 and TRBJ2-1, the complete variable domain reads GAGVSQTPSNKVTEKGKYVELRCDPISGHTALYWYRQSLGQGPEFLIYFQGTGAADDSGLPNDRFFAVRPEGSVSTLKIQRTERGDSAVYLCASSFSNLRGNEQFFGPGTRLTVL.

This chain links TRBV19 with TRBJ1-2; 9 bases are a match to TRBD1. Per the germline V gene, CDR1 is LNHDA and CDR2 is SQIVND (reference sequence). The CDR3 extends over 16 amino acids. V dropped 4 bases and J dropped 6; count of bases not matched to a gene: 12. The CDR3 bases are TGTGCCAGTAGTACTTTGGGGACAGGGATTGGCAATGGCTACACCTTC. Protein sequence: CASSTLGTGIGNGYTF. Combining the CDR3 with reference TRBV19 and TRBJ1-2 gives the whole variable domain DGGITQSPKYLFRKEGQNVTLSCEQNLNHDAMYWYRQDPGQGLRLIYYSQIVNDFQKGDIAEGYSVSREKKESFPLTVTSAQKNPTAFYLCASSTLGTGIGNGYTFGSGTRLTVV.

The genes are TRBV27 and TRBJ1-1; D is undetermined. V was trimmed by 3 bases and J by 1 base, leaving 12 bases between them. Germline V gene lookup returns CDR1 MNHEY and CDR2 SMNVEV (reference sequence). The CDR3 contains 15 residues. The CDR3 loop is CASSFSTVPNTEAFF. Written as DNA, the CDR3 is TGTGCCAGCAGTTTTTCGACGGTACCGAACACTGAAGCTTTCTTT.

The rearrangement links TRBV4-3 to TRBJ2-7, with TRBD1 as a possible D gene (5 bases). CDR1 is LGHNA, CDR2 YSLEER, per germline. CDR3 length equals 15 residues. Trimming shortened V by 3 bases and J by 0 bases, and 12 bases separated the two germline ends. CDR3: CASSQLPDSSYEQYF. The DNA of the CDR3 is TGCGCCAGCAGCCAGCTTCCCGACAGCTCCTACGAGCAGTACTTC.

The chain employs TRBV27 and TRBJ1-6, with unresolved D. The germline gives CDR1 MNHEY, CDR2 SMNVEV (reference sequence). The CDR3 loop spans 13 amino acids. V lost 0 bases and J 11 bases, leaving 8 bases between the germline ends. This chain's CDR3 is CASSLSSGAPLHF. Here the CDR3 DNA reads TGTGCCAGCAGTTTATCTTCTGGGGCACCCCTCCACTTT.

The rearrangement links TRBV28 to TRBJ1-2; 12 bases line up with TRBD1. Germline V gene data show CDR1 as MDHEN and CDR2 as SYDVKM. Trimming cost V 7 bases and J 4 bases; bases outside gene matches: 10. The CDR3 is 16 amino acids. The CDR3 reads CASIPGQGASLYGYTF. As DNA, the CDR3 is TGTGCCAGCATCCCGGGACAGGGGGCTTCGCTCTATGGCTACACCTTC.

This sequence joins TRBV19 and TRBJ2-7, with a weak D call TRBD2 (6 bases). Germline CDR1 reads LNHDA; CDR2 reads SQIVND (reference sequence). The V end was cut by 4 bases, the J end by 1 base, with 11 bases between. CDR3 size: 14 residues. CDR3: CASSTRDGSYEQYF. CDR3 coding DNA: TGTGCCAGTAGTACGCGGGACGGTTCCTACGAGCAGTACTTC.

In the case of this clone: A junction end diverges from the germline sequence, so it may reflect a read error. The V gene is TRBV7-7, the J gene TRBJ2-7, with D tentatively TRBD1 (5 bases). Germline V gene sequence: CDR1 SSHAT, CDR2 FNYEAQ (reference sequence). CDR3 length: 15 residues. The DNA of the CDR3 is TGTGCTAGCAGCTTTAGTCCAGGGAATTCCTACGAGCAGTACTTC. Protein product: CASSFSPGNSYEQYF.

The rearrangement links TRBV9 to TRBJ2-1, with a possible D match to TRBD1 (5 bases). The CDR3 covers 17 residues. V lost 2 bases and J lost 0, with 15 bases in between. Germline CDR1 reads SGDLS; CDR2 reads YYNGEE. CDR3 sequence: CASSVPPTVSSYNEQFF. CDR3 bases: TGTGCCAGCAGCGTCCCCCCGACAGTAAGCTCCTACAATGAGCAGTTCTTC.

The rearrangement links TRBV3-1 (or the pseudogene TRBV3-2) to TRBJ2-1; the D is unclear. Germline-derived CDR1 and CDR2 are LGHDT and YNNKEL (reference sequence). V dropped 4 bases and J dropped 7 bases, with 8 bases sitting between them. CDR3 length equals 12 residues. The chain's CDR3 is CASSPGWNEQFF. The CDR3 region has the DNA TGTGCCAGCAGCCCTGGTTGGAATGAGCAGTTCTTC.

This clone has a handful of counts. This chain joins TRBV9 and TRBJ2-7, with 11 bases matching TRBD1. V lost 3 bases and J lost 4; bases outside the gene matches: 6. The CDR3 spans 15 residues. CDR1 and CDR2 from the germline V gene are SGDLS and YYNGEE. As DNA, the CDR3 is TGTGCCAGCAGCGACGGGACAGGGGGGGAATACGAGCAGTACTTC. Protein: CASSDGTGGEYEQYF.

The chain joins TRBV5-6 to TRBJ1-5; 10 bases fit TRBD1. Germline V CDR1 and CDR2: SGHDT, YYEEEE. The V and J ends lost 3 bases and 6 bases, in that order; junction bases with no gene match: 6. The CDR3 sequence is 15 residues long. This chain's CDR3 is CASSSWGQGSQPQHF. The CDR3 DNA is TGTGCCAGCAGCTCCTGGGGACAGGGGAGTCAGCCCCAGCATTTT.

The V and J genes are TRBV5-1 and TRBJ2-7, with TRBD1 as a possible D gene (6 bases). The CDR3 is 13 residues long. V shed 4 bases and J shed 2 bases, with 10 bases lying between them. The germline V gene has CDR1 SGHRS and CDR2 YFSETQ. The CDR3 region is CASSVTGPYEQYF. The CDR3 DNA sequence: TGCGCCAGCAGCGTAACAGGGCCCTACGAGCAGTACTTC.

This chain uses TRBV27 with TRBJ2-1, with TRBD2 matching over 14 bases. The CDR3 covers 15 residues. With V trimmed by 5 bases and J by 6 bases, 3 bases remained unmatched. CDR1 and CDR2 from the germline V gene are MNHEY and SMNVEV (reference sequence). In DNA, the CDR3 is TGTGCCAGCAGTCAGACTAGCGGGAGGGCCAATGAGCAGTTCTTC. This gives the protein CASSQTSGRANEQFF.

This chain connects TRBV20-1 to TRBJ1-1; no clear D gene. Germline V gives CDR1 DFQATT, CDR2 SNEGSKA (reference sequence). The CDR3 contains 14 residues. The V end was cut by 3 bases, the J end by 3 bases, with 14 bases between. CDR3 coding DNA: TGCAGTGCTAGTCACGCACGGACTCACACTGAAGCTTTCTTT. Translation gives CSASHARTHTEAFF.

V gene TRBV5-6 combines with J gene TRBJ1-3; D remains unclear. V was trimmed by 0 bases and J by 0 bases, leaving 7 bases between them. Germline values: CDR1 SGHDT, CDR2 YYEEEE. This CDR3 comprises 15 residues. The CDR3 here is CASSLGHRSGNTIYF. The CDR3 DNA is TGTGCCAGCAGCTTGGGACACCGCTCTGGAAACACCATATATTTT.

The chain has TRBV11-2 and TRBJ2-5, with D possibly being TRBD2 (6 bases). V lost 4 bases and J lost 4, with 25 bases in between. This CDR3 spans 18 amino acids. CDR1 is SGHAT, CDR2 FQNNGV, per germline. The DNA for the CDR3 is TGTGCCAGCAGCTCTAACTGGGGGGATCGGGGGATGGGAGAGACCCAGTACTTC. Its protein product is CASSSNWGDRGMGETQYF.

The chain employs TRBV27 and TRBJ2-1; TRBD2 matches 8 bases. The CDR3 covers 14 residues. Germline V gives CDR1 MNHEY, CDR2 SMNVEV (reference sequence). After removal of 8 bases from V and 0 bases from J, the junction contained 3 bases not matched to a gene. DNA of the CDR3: TGTGCCAGCGGAGCGGGGGACTCCTACAATGAGCAGTTCTTC. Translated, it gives CASGAGDSYNEQFF.